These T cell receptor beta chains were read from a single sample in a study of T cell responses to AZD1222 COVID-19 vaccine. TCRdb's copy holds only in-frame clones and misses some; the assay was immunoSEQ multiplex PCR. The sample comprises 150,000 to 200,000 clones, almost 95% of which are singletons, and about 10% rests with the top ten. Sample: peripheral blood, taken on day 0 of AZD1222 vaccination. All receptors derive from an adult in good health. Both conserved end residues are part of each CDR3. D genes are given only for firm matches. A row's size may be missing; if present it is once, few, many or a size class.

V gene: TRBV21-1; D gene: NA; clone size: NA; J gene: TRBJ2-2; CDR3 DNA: TGTGCCAGCAGGCCGAGGGGGGGCGGCACCGGGGAGCTGTTTTTT; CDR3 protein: CASRPRGGGTGELFF
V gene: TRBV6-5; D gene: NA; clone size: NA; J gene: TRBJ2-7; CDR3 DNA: TGTGCCAGCAGTTCCGTAGGGAGCTCCTACGAGCAGTACTTC; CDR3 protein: CASSSVGSSYEQYF
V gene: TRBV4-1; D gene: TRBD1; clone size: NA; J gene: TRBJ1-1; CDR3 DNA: TGCGCCAGCAGCCAAATCCCAGGGGGAGTAGCTGAAGCTTTCTTT; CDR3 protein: CASSQIPGGVAEAFF
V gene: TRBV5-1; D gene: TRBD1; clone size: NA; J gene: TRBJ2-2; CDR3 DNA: TGCGCCAGCAGCACCCGGACAGGTCTGAACACCGGGGAGCTGTTTTTT; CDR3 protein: CASSTRTGLNTGELFF
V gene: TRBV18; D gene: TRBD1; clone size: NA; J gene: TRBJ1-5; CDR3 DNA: TGTGCCAGCTCACCACTTGGGGGGGACAGCAAGCAGCATTTT; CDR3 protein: CASSPLGGDSKQHF
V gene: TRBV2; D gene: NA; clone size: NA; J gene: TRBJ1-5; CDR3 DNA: TGTGCCAGCAAGAGAGAGTATAGCAATCAGCCCCAGCATTTT; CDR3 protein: CASKREYSNQPQHF
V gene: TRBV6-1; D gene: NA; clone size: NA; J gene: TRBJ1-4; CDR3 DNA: TGTGCCAGCAGTGCCCGCGGGGCAGGGGCAACTAATGAAAAACTGTTTTTT; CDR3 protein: CASSARGAGATNEKLFF
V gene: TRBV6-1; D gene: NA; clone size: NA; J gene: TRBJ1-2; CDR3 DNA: TGTGCCAGCAGTGAAATATCCGGTGGCTACACCTTC; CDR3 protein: CASSEISGGYTF
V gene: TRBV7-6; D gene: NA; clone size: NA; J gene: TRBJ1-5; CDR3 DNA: TGTGCCAGCAGCAGAAGGGCAGGGGCAAATCAGCCCCAGCATTTT; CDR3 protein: CASSRRAGANQPQHF
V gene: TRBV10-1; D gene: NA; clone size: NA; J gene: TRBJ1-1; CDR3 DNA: TGCGCCAGCAGTGAAGCGCGGGACCACACTGAAGCTTTCTTT; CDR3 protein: CASSEARDHTEAFF
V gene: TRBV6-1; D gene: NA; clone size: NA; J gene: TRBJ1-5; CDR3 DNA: TGTGCCAGCAGTGAACGGTCTCAGCCCCAGCATTTT; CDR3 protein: CASSERSQPQHF
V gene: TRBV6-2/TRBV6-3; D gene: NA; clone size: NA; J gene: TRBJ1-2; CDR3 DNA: TGTGCCAGCAGTTACCGGACGTACGGGGGCTACACCTTC; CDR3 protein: CASSYRTYGGYTF
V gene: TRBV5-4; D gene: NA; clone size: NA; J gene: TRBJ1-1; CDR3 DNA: TGTGCCAGCAGCTCCATTCGGGAAAACACTGAAGCTTTCTTT; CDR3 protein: CASSSIRENTEAFF
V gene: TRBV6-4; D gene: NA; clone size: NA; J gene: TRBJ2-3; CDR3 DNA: TGTGCCAGCAGTGTAGTCGAGAGCACAGATACGCAGTATTTT; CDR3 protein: CASSVVESTDTQYF
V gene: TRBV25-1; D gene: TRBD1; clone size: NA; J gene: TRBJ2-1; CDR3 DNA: TGTGCCAGCCAAGGGACAGGGTTACACAATGAGCAGTTCTTC; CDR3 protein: CASQGTGLHNEQFF
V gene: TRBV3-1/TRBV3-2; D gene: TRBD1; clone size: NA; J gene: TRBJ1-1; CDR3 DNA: TGTGCCAGCAGCCAAGGGGGACAGGGACCTTTGGCAGCAGCTTTCTTT; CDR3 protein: CASSQGGQGPLAAAFF
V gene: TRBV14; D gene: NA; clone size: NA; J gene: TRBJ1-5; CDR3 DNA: TGTGCCAGCAGCTCGCAGGGGAATCAGCCCCAGCATTTT; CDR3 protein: CASSSQGNQPQHF
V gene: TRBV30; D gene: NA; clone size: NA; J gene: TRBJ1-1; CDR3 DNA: TGTGCCTGGAGAGCCGGGACCGCGAACACTGAAGCTTTCTTT; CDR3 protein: CAWRAGTANTEAFF
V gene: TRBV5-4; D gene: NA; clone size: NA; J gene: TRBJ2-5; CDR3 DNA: TGTGCCAGCAGCCATTTACAGGGTATCCAAGAGACCCAGTACTTC; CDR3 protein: CASSHLQGIQETQYF
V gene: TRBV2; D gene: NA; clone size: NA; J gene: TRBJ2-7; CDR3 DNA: TGTGCCAGCGAGGGCCGCCGGGGCTACGAGCAGTACTTC; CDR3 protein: CASEGRRGYEQYF
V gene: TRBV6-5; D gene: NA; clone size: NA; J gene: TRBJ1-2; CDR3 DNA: TGTGCCAGCAGTTACGTCCATAATCGGGGAAACTATGGCTACACCTTC; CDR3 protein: CASSYVHNRGNYGYTF
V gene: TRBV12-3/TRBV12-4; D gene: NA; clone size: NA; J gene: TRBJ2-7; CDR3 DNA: TGTGCCAGCAGTTTAGCGGCGGGGAACGAGCAGTACTTC; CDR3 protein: CASSLAAGNEQYF
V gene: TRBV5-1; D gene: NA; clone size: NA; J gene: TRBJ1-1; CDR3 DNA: TGCGCCAGCAGCTCGCCCTCGGGACAACTGAACACTGAAGCTTTCTTT; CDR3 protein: CASSSPSGQLNTEAFF
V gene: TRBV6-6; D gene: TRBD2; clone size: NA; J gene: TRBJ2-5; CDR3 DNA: TGTGCCAGCAGTTACTACGGGGGGGAAGAGACCCAGTACTTC; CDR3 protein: CASSYYGGEETQYF
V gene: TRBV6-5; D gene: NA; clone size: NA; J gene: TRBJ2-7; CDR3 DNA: TGTGCCAGCAAATTATGGGGGCAGGAGCAGTACTTC; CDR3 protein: CASKLWGQEQYF
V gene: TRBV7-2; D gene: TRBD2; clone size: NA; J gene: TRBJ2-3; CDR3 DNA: TGTGCCAGCAGCTTAGAGGCTAGCGGGGGGGCCTCGGCAGATACGCAGTATTTT; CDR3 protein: CASSLEASGGASADTQYF
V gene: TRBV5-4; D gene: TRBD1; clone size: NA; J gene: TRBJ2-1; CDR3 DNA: TGTGCCAGCAGCTGGGGACAGGGAAAATATGAGCAGTTCTTC; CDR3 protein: CASSWGQGKYEQFF
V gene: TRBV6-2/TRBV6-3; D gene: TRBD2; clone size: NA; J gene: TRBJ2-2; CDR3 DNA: TGTGCCAGCAGTTCCCATAACAGCGGGGGCGGGGCCGGGGAGCTGTTTTTT; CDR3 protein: CASSSHNSGGGAGELFF
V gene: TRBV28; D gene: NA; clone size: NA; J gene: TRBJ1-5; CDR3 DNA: TGTGCCAGCAGTTTACTTACGAGTCAGCCCCAGCATTTT; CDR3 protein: CASSLLTSQPQHF
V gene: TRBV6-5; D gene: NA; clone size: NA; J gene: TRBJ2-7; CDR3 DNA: TGTGCCAGCAGGCGCGGACGGGACACCCCCTACGAGCAGTACTTC; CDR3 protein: CASRRGRDTPYEQYF
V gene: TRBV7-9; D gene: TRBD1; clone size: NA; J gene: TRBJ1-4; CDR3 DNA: TGTGCCACCCAAGGGACAGGCGGCGAAAAACTGTTTTTT; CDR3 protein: CATQGTGGEKLFF
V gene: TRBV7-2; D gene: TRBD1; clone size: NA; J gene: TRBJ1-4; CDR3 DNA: TGTGCCAGCAGCTTACGGGACAGGGGGTATGAAAAACTGTTTTTT; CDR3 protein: CASSLRDRGYEKLFF
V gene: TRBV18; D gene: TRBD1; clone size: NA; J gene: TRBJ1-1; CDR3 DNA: TGTGCCAGCTCACCACCGATCAGGGGGGACACTGAAGCTTTCTTT; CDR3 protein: CASSPPIRGDTEAFF
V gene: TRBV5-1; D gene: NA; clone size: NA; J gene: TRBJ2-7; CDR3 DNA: TGCGCCAGCAGCTTGGACCCCAGGACAGATACCTACGAGCAGTACTTC; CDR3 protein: CASSLDPRTDTYEQYF
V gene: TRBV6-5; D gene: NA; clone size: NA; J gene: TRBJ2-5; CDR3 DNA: TGTGCCAGCAGTTACGCTGCAGGGGAGACCCAGTACTTC; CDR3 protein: CASSYAAGETQYF
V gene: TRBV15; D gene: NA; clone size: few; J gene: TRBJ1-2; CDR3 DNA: TGTGCCACCAGCAGAGTACTACAGGAAGATGGCTACACCTTC; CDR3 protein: CATSRVLQEDGYTF
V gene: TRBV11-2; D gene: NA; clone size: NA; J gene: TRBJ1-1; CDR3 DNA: TGTGCCAGCAGCTTCATTACGGGAGTCACTGAAGCTTTCTTT; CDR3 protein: CASSFITGVTEAFF
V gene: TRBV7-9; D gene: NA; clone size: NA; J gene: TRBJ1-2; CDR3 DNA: TGTGCCAGCAGCTACGGTCGCTCTCTCTATGGCTACACCTTC; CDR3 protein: CASSYGRSLYGYTF
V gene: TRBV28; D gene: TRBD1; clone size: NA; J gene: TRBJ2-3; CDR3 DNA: TGTGCCGCGCATCCGGGACAGGGGGAAACAGATACGCAGTATTTT; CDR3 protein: CAAHPGQGETDTQYF
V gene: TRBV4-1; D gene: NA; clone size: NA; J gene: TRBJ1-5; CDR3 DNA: TGCGCCAGCAGCCCCCGGCTCGGGAGCAATCAGCCCCAGCATTTT; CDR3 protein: CASSPRLGSNQPQHF